This TCR beta chain comes out of a study of blood T cell repertoires in COVID-19 (dated by TCRdb to about 2020). Background for the entire study: The collaborator samples originated in the United States, Italy and Spain and spanned the acute and convalescent phases of COVID-19. The prospective study material was composed of cDNA or gDNA derived from T cells, B-cell-depleted T cells, or PBMCs. Deeply sampled blood TCRbeta repertoires from subjects exposed to, actively infected with, or recovered from COVID-19 were included in the dataset. The repertoires were released in a freely available public database meant as a resource for research on the immune response to SARS-CoV-2. The samples were drawn from the first 160 participants of the ongoing ImmuneRACE study and from over 950 subjects provided by 6 global collaborators. The sample metadata nearly always contained a de-identified subject ID, COVID-19 status, age in years and sex. Where available, HLA class I and class II types were taken from metadata supplied by the sample provider and were not determined by assay-based typing.

On this clone itself: What antigen it recognizes has not been identified. Per-base quality was not reported, and no clone a single base away is much larger than it.

Collaborating institutions collected whole blood in K2EDTA tubes following their own protocols. For TCRbeta analysis, collaborators shipped samples in one of three forms: frozen whole blood, isolated PBMCs, or DNA extracted from either of those sample types. Points the paper makes about the study in general: How much clinical and demographic metadata was included differed by source and by participant, and the metadata was provided uncurated.

The immunoSEQ Assay, a bias-controlled multiplex PCR, was used to amplify TCRbeta CDR3 regions from genomic DNA. In the source study's methods: The number of nucleated cells in each sample was estimated by amplification of reference gene primers within the assay. To quantify the absolute abundance of each unique TCRbeta CDR3 rearrangement, sequence reads were collapsed and filtered. For each sample, productive Simpson clonality was calculated by taking the square root of Simpson's diversity index across productive rearrangements. This immuneACCESS table, as held by TCRdb, lists in-frame sequences with V and J called but not all clones. Of the missing ones, under half trace to an unresolved V gene in checked studies; the others have no known cause. V and J calls and clone size come straight from that table; D and trimming were deduced from the DNA. The sample profile shows 97,000 or so clones; 75% to 90% of them were found once. The ten biggest clones cover 3.5% to 5% of the sample.

The junction shows trimming of 0 bases on V and 10 bases on J, and the gene matches do not reach 7 bases of it. Spanning cysteine to phenylalanine, the CDR3 consists of 16 amino acids. The CDR3 DNA has 48 bases and is translated from base 1. The germline V gene supplies CDR1 SGDLS and CDR2 YYNGEE. Recombination joined TRBV9 with TRBJ2-1; TRBD2 lines up with 13 middle nucleotides. The specimen was peripheral blood. The clonotype was recovered from a human donor in a cohort sampled during active COVID-19. The sequenced DNA: TGTGCCAGCAGCGTAGCTACGGGGACTAGCGGGGCCGAGCAGTTCTTC. This codes for CASSVATGTSGAEQFF.